The rows below give T cell receptor beta chains drawn from one sample of a study of regulatory T cells in long-lasting Graves disease. TCRdb re-called the multiplex PCR reads with MiXCR, one entry per CDR3 protein. The top ten hold about 9.1% of the sample, which has about 540,000 distinct CDR3 sequences, about 13% seen once. The sample was also reused in another study, on T cells in Graves' hyperthyroidism and ophthalmopathy.

The material sequenced was peripheral blood mononuclear cells (PBMCs), taken at new diagnosis, from a patient treated with antithyroid drugs. These receptors all come from a man in his thirties or forties with Graves disease. The CDR3 runs from the conserved cysteine through the conserved F or W.

v_gene	j_gene	CDR3aa
TRBV29-1	TRBJ2-7	CSVSGGVLDEQYF
TRBV5-8	TRBJ1-1	CASSPLGGGTEAFF
TRBV29-1	TRBJ1-2	CSVETVNYGYTF
TRBV24-1	TRBJ2-3	CATSDFFPSSTDTQYF
TRBV15	.	CATSRVSGETQYF
TRBV5-1	TRBJ2-2	CASSNGIPNTGELFF
TRBV5-1	TRBJ1-1	CASSLVLGTGGEEAFF
TRBV3-1	TRBJ2-1	CASSQRSSMQFF
TRBV12-3/TRBV12-4	TRBJ1-2	CASSFGSGGGGYTF
TRBV15	TRBJ1-5	CATSPTIRQAQPQHF
TRBV29-1	TRBJ1-1	CSVGYTANTEAFF
TRBV13	TRBJ2-3	CASSFYGRVDTQYF
TRBV19	TRBJ2-7	CASSWGAQGTYEQYF
TRBV6-1	TRBJ2-7	CASSTSWVRTSGAGSYEQYF
TRBV12-3/TRBV12-4	TRBJ2-2	CASSLGLAGLNTGELFF
TRBV4-1	TRBJ2-5	CASSQRSGGRETQYF
TRBV4-1	TRBJ2-1	CASSQYGTGLGNEQFF
TRBV5-5	TRBJ2-3	CASSLVGGGSDTQYF